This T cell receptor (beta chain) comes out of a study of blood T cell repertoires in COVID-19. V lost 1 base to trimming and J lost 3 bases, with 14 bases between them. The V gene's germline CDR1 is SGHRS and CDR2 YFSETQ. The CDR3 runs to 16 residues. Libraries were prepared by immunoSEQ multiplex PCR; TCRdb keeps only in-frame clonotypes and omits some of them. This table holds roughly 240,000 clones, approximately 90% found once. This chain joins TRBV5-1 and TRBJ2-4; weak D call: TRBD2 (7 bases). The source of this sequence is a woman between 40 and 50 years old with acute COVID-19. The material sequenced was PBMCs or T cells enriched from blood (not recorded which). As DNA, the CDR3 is TGCGCCAGCAGCTTGAGCGGGGAAGGGGGCAAAAACATTCAGTACTTC. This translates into CASSLSGEGGKNIQYF.